Listed below are T cell receptor beta chains from one sample, sequenced in a study of human T cells and chemical hapten exposure. MiXCR was run by TCRdb on the RACE reads, yielding one entry per CDR3 protein. The data hold around 69,000 distinct CDR3 sequences, with roughly 9.2% observed a single time. The input for sequencing was whole blood, taken in connection with sensitization to the hapten diphenylcyclopropenone (DPC). All receptors derive from a middle-aged woman with alopecia areata. Some clones in this sample may be carry-over from other donors' samples. Each CDR3 is given with its conserved first and last residue. The D gene is left open where the match is weak. Only part of the rows carry a size: once, few, many, or a class if the clone is expanded.

V	J	D	size	CDR3	DNA
TRBV7-2	TRBJ1-1	.	many	CASRAGQNTEAFF	TGTGCCAGCAGGGCTGGACAGAACACTGAAGCTTTCTTT
TRBV3-1	TRBJ2-2	.	.	CASSGRGQGSTGELFF	TGTGCCAGCAGCGGGCGAGGTCAGGGCTCCACCGGGGAGCTGTTTTTT
TRBV7-2	TRBJ2-2	TRBD2	.	CASSPRLAGPSNTGELFF	TGTGCCAGCAGCCCCAGACTAGCGGGGCCTTCGAACACCGGGGAGCTGTTTTTT
TRBV20-1	TRBJ2-5	.	many	CSARDISAQETQYF	TGCAGTGCTAGAGATATTAGCGCTCAAGAGACCCAGTACTTC
TRBV6-5	TRBJ2-1	TRBD2	many	CASRSGSGGPYNEQFF	TGTGCCAGCAGGTCAGGAAGCGGGGGCCCGTACAATGAGCAGTTCTTC
TRBV18	TRBJ1-1	.	many	CASSPEQNTEAFF	TGTGCCAGCTCACCGGAACAGAACACTGAAGCTTTCTTT
TRBV28	TRBJ1-2	.	many	CASSLYQLTHNYGYTF	TGTGCCAGCAGTTTATATCAGCTCACCCATAACTATGGCTACACCTTC
TRBV5-1	TRBJ1-6	.	many	CASSYGGQNNSPLHF	TGCGCCAGCAGCTATGGGGGCCAAAATAATTCACCCCTCCACTTT
TRBV28	TRBJ1-2	.	.	CASGTYGYTF	TGTGCCAGCGGCACTTATGGCTACACCTTC
TRBV11-2	TRBJ2-3	.	few	CASSRLVRSVDTQYF	TGTGCCAGCAGCCGACTAGTGAGGAGTGTAGATACGCAGTATTTT
TRBV5-4	TRBJ2-3	.	.	CASSLGAGEVDTQYF	TGTGCCAGCAGCTTGGGGGCAGGGGAGGTAGATACGCAGTATTTT
TRBV10-3	TRBJ2-7	TRBD1	many	CAISERDSVPREQYF	TGTGCCATCAGTGAGAGGGACAGTGTCCCTCGCGAGCAGTACTTC
TRBV21-1	TRBJ2-4	.	many	CASTPWDLAKNIQYF	TGTGCCAGCACCCCGTGGGACTTAGCCAAAAACATTCAGTACTTC
TRBV4-2	TRBJ1-1	.	few	CASSHEEGLGAFF	TGTGCCAGCAGCCATGAAGAGGGGTTAGGAGCTTTCTTT
TRBV30	TRBJ2-1	.	.	CARQPQGIVQFF	TGTGCCCGGCAGCCCCAGGGGATTGTGCAGTTCTTC
TRBV7-2	TRBJ2-1	TRBD2	once	CASSFLAGNEQFF	TGTGCCAGCAGCTTCTTAGCGGGGAATGAGCAGTTCTTC
TRBV9	TRBJ2-1	.	many	CASSRVLYNEQFF	TGTGCCAGCAGCCGGGTTCTCTACAATGAGCAGTTCTTC
TRBV7-8	TRBJ1-6	.	many	CASSTSSLGSYNSPLHF	TGTGCCAGCTCGACATCCTCCCTGGGCTCCTATAATTCACCCCTCCACTTT
TRBV7-3	TRBJ1-3	.	few	CASSQRTGNTIYF	TGTGCCAGCAGCCAAAGGACTGGAAACACCATATATTTT